This T cell receptor beta chain was obtained from a study of lymphopenia after photon versus proton radiotherapy. Findings and caveats of the study: Better survival with proton therapy was suggested as possible, not demonstrated. Oligoclonal CD8+ Temra expansion after nadir drove photon patients' diversity drop. Larger post-nadir TCR diversity loss correlated inversely with survival in deceased patients. Relative stability marked proton patients; photon patients lost diversity and naive cells.

The CDR3 totals 15 residues. In germline, CDR1 is LNHDA, CDR2 SQIVND (reference sequence). V gave up 4 bases and J gave up 0 bases, with 10 bases separating them. This clone appeared once. Its specificity is unknown. Some clones are missing from TCRdb's copy, which holds only in-frame ones; the method was immunoSEQ multiplex PCR. The table lists roughly 58,000 clones, around 90% of them singletons, with 9.5% to 15% in the top ten. The specimen comprised peripheral blood, sampled from a patient treated with proton-based radiotherapy. This clonotype was sampled from an elderly man with esophageal cancer. This chain uses TRBV19 with TRBJ1-3; no clear D gene. CDR3 bases: TGTGCCAGTAGTAAGAGACCGGACTCTGGAAACACCATATATTTT. This codes for CASSKRPDSGNTIYF.